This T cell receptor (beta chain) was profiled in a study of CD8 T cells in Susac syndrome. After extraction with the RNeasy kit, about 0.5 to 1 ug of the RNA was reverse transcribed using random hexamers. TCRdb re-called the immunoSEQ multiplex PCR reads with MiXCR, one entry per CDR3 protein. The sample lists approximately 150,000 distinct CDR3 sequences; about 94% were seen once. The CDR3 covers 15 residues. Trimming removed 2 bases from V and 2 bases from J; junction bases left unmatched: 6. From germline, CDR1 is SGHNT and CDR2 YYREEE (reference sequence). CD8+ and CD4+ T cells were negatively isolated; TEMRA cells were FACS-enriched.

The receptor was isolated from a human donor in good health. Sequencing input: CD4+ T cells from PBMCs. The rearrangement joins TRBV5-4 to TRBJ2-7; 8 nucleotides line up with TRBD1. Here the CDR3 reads CASSFGQGITYEQYF. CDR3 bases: TGTGCCAGCAGCTTCGGACAGGGTATCACCTACGAGCAGTACTTC.